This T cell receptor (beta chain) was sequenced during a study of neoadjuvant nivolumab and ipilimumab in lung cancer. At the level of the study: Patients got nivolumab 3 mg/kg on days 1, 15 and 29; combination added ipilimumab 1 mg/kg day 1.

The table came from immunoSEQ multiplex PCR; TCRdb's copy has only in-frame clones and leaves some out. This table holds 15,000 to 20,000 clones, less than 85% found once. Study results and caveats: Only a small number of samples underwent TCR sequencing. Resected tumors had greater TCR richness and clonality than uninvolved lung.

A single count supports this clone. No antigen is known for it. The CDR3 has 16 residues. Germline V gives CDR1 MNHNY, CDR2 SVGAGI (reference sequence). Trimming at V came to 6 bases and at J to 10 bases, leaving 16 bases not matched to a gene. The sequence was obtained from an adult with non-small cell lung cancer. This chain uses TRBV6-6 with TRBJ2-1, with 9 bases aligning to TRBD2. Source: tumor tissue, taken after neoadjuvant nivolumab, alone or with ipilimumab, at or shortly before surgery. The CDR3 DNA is TGTGCCAGCAGCCCAGCGGGGGGCTCTGGCCCGGGGGAGCAGTTCTTC. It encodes CASSPAGGSGPGEQFF.